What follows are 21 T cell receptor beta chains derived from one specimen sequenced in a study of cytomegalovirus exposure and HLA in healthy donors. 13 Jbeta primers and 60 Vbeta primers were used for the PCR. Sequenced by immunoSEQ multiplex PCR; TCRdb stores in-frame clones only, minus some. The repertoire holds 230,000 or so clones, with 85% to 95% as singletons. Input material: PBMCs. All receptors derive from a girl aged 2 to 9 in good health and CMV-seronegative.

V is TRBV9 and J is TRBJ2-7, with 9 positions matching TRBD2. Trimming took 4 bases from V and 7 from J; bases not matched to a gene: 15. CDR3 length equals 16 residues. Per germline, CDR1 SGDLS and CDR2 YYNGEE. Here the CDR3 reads CASSPFGVAGDWEQYF. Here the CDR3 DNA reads TGTGCCAGCAGCCCTTTCGGGGTAGCGGGGGATTGGGAGCAGTACTTC.

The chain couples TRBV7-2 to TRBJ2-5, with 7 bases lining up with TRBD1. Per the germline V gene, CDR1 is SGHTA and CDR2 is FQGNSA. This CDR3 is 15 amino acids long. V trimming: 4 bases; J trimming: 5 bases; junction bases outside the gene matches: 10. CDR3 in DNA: TGTGCCAGCAGCTCACACCCGGGACAGTGGGAGACCCAGTACTTC. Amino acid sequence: CASSSHPGQWETQYF.

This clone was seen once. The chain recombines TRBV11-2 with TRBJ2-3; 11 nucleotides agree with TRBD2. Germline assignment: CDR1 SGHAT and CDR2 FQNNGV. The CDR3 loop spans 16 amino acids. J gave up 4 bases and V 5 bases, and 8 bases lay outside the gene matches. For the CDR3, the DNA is TGTGCCAGCAGCCCTCGACTAGCGGGGAACTCAGATACGCAGTATTTT. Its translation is CASSPRLAGNSDTQYF.

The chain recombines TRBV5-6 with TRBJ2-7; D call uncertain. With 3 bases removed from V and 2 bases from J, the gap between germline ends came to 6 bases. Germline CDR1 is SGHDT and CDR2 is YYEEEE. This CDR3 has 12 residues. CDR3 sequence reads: CASSYTTYEQYF. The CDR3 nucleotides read TGTGCCAGCAGCTACACAACCTACGAGCAGTACTTC. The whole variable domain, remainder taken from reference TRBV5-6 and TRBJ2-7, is DAGVTQSPTHLIKTRGQQVTLRCSPKSGHDTVSWYQQALGQGPQFIFQYYEEEERQRGNFPDRFSGHQFPNYSSELNVNALLLGDSALYLCASSYTTYEQYFGPGTRLTVT.

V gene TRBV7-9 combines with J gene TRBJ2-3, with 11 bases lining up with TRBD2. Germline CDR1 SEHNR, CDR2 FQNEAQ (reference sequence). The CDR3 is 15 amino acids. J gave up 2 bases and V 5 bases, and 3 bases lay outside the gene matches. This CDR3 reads CASSPGLAATDTQYF. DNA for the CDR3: TGTGCCAGCAGCCCGGGACTAGCGGCCACAGATACGCAGTATTTT.

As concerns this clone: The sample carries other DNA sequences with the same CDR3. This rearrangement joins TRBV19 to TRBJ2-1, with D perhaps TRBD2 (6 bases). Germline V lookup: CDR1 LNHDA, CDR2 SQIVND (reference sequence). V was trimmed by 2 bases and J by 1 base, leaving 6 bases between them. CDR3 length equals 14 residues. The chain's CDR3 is CASSIRGSYNEQFF. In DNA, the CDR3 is TGTGCCAGTAGTATACGGGGGTCCTACAATGAGCAGTTCTTC.

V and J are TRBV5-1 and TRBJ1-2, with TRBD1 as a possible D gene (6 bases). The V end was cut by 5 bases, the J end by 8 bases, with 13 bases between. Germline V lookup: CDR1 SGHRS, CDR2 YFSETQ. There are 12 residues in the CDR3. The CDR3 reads CASSPDRFGYTF. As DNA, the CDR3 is TGCGCCAGCAGTCCTGACAGGTTCGGCTACACCTTC.

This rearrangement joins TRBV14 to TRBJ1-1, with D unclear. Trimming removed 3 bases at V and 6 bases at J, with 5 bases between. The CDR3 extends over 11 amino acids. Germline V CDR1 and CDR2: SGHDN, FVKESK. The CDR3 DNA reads TGTGCCAGCAGCCATTCGGCTGAAGCTTTCTTT. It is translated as CASSHSAEAFF.

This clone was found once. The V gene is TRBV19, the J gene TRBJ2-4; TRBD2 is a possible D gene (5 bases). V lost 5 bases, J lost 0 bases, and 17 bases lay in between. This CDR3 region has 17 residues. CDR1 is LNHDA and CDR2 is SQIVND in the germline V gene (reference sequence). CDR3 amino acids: CASSFKASSLAKNIQYF. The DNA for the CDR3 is TGTGCCAGTAGTTTCAAGGCTAGCAGCCTAGCCAAAAACATTCAGTACTTC.

The CDR3 DNA sequence: TGTGCCTGGAGTGGGGTAGCGGGGGCCGCCTACGAGCAGTACTTC. Protein sequence: CAWSGVAGAAYEQYF. The genes are TRBV30 and TRBJ2-7; 9 nucleotides line up with TRBD2. The CDR3 is 15 amino acids. The J segment lost 2 bases and the V segment lost 1 base, leaving 6 bases of the junction unmatched. Per germline, CDR1 GTSNPN and CDR2 SVGIG (reference sequence).

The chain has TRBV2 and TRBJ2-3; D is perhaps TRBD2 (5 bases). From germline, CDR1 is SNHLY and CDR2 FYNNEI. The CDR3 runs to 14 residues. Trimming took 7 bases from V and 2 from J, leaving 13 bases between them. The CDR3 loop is CASNIEGFTDTQYF. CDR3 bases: TGTGCCAGCAACATTGAGGGTTTCACAGATACGCAGTATTTT.

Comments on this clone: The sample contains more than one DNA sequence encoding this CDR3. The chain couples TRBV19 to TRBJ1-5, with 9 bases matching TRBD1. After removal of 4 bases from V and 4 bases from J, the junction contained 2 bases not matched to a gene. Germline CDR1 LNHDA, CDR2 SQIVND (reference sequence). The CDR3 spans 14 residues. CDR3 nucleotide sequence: TGTGCCAGTAGTACGGGACAGGGAAATCAGCCCCAGCATTTT. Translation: CASSTGQGNQPQHF. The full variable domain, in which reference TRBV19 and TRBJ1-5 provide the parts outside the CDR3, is DGGITQSPKYLFRKEGQNVTLSCEQNLNHDAMYWYRQDPGQGLRLIYYSQIVNDFQKGDIAEGYSVSREKKESFPLTVTSAQKNPTAFYLCASSTGQGNQPQHFGDGTRLSIL.

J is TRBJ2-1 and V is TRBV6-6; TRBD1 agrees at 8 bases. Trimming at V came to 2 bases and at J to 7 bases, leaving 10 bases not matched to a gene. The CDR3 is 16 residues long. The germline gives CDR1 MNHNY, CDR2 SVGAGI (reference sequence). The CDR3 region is CASSYRRQGPTNEQFF. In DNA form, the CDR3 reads TGTGCCAGCAGTTACCGACGACAGGGGCCTACGAATGAGCAGTTCTTC.

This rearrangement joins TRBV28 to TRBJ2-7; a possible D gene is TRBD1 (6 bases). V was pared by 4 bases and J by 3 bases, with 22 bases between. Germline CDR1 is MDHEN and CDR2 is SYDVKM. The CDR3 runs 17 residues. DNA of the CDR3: TGTGCCAGCAGTTCCCCTGGACAGCCTAAGGGACGCTACGAGCAGTACTTC. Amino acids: CASSSPGQPKGRYEQYF.

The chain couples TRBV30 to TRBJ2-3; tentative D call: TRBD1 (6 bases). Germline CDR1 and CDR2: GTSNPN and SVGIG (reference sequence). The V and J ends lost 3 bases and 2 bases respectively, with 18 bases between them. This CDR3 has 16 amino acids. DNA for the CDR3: TGTGCCTGGAGGAGACGTACAGGGTCCATCACAGATACGCAGTATTTT. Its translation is CAWRRRTGSITDTQYF.

CDR3 sequence: CATSRDTVNQPQHF. DNA of the CDR3: TGTGCCACCAGCAGAGATACAGTAAATCAGCCCCAGCATTTT. This chain links TRBV15 with TRBJ1-5; D gene ambiguous. Germline loops: CDR1 LNHNV, CDR2 YYDKDF (reference sequence). Between the trimmed V and J ends, which lost 0 bases and 4 bases, there was a span of 7 bases. The CDR3 has 14 residues.

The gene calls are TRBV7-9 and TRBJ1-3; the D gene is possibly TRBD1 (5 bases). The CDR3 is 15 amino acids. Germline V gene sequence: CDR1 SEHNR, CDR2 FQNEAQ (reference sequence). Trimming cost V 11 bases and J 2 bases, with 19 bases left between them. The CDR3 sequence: CAAGGRLLTGNTIYF. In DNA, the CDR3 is TGTGCCGCGGGGGGACGGTTGTTAACTGGAAACACCATATATTTT.

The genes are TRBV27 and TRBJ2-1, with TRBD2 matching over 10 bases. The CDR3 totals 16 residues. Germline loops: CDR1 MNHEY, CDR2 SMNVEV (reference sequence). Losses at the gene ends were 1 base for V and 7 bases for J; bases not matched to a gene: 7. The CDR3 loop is CASSLYPSGSVNEQFF. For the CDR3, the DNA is TGTGCCAGCAGTTTATACCCTAGCGGGAGCGTTAATGAGCAGTTCTTC.

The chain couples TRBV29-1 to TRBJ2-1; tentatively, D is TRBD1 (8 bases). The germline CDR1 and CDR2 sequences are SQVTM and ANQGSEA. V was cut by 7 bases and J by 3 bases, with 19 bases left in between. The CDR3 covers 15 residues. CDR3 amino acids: CSGHRTGRDYNEQFF. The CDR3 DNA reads TGCAGCGGCCACCGGACAGGGAGGGACTACAATGAGCAGTTCTTC.

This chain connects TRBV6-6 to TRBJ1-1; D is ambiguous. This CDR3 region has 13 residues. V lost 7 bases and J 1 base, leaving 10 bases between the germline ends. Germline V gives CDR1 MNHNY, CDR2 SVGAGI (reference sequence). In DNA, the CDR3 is TGTGCCAGCATCTCCCACGGGAACACTGAAGCTTTCTTT. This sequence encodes CASISHGNTEAFF.

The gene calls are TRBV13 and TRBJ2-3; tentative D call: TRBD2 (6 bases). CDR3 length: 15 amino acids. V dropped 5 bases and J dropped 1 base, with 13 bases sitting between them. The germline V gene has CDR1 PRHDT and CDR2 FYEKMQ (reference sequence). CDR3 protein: CASSDLGGGTDTQYF. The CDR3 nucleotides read TGTGCCAGCAGCGATCTCGGGGGTGGCACAGATACGCAGTATTTT.